In its sample, the clone carrying this TCR beta chain was seen many times. Unique molecular identifiers were attached to individual cDNA molecules within the library. TCRdb called the RACE reads again in MiXCR, with one record for every CDR3 protein. Of approximately 87,000 distinct CDR3 sequences in the sample, around 10% were seen once. The sample's time point: patch test 2, 6 weeks after DPC sensitization. Treatment of the sample: therapeutic diphenylcyclopropenone sensitization with weekly scalp DPC. This sample is drawn from a study of human T cells and chemical hapten exposure. Study context: TCR yields per sample varied mostly from small pooled library volume differences.

There are 13 residues in the CDR3. The V and J ends lost 4 bases and 7 bases, in that order; junction bases with no gene match: 7. CDR1 and CDR2 from the germline V gene are SQVTM and ANQGSEA. This sample comprised whole blood, obtained in connection with sensitization to the hapten diphenylcyclopropenone (DPC). The TCR comes from a woman between 40 and 55 years old with alopecia areata. Some clones in this sample may be carry-over from other donors' samples. The chain has TRBV29-1 and TRBJ2-5, with TRBD1 matching 9 bases. CDR3 in amino acids: CSVGTGETGTQYF. The CDR3 DNA reads TGCAGCGTTGGGACAGGGGAAACGGGGACCCAGTACTTC.